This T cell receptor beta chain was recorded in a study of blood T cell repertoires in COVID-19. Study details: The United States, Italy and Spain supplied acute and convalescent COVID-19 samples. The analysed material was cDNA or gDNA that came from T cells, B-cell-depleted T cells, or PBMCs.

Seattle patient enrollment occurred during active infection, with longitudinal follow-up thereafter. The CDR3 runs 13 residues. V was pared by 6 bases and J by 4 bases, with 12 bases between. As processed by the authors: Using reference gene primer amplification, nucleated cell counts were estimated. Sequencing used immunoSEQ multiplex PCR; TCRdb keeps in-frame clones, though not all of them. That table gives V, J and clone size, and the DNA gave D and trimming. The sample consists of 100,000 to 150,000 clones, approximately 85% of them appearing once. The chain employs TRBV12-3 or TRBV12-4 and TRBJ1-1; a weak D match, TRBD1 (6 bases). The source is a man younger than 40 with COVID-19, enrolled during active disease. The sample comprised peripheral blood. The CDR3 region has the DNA TGTGCCAGCAGCCTACAGGGAGTCACTGAAGCTTTCTTT. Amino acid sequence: CASSLQGVTEAFF.